Listed below are T cell receptor beta chains from one sample, sequenced in a study of T cells in Graves' hyperthyroidism and ophthalmopathy. TCRdb recomputed calls from the multiplex PCR reads with MiXCR, one row per CDR3 protein. The data contain about 400,000 distinct CDR3 sequences, more than 12% of them singletons. Sequenced sample: blood. The receptors come from a woman aged 30 to 39 with Graves' ophthalmopathy. Each CDR3 is given with its conserved first and last residue. D genes are given only for firm matches. The listing skips clone size in some rows; elsewhere it reads once, few, many or a size class.

-,TRBV3-1,TRBJ1-1,-,TGTGCCAGCGGCCAAGGGTTAATGAACACTGAAGCCTTCTTT,CASGQGLMNTEAFF
TRBD1,TRBV28,TRBJ1-1,many,TGTGCCAGCAGTTTAGGCAGGGGGATGAACACTGAAGCTTTCTTT,CASSLGRGMNTEAFF
-,TRBV20-1,TRBJ1-6,few,TGCAGTGCTAGAGGTACAGGGATAATTTCACCCCTCCACTTT,CSARGTGIISPLHF
-,TRBV7-2,TRBJ2-1,many,TGTGCCAGCAGCTTAGTGTCCGGCCGTGAGCAGTTCTTC,CASSLVSGREQFF
-,TRBV10-3,TRBJ2-5,few,TGTGCCATCAGCCCAGGGGATGTGGAGACCCAGTACTTC,CAISPGDVETQYF
-,TRBV12-3/TRBV12-4,TRBJ2-7,many,TGTGCCAGCAGTTCTACACCTCCCTACGAGCAGTACTTC,CASSSTPPYEQYF
-,TRBV20-1,TRBJ1-3,many,TGCAGTGCCCCAGAGGATGGAAACACCATATATTTT,CSAPEDGNTIYF
TRBD1,TRBV11-2,TRBJ1-2,many,TGTGCCAGCAGCTGGGACAGGGCGGTCGGCTATGGCTACACCTTC,CASSWDRAVGYGYTF
-,TRBV3-1,TRBJ2-7,many,TGTGCCAGCAGCCAAGGGGGACACGAGCAGTACTTC,CASSQGGHEQYF
-,TRBV2,TRBJ1-4,many,TGTGCCAGCAGCCCCGACTCCTCCCGGGGTGAAAAACTGTTTTTT,CASSPDSSRGEKLFF
TRBD2,TRBV2,TRBJ2-3,-,TGTGCCAGCAGCCCCCGGAGCGGGGGGGACTACAATACGCAGTGTTTT,CASSPRSGGDYNTQCF
-,TRBV28,TRBJ2-2,many,TGTGCCAGCAGTTTAAAGGGGGTTCACACCGGGGAGCTGTTTTTT,CASSLKGVHTGELFF
-,TRBV19,TRBJ2-3,few,TGTGCCAGTAGTATGAGGCACGATGATACGCAGTATTTT,CASSMRHDDTQYF
-,TRBV11-2,TRBJ1-1,many,TGTGCCAGCCTACAGGGTCCTGAAGCTTTCTTT,CASLQGPEAFF
-,TRBV7-3,TRBJ1-3,-,TGTGCCAGCAGTACCGGAGGGCCTGGAAACACCATATATTTT,CASSTGGPGNTIYF
-,TRBV20-1,TRBJ2-7,many,TGCAGTGCTAGAGATTCGAGTGGGGGCGGCTACGAGCAGTACTTC,CSARDSSGGGYEQYF
-,TRBV7-9,TRBJ2-1,few,TGTGCCGCAGGACAGGGAGGGGATGAGCAGTTCTTC,CAAGQGGDEQFF
-,TRBV28,TRBJ2-7,many,TGTGCCAGCAGTTTATCCATCAAGAACGAGCAGTACTTC,CASSLSIKNEQYF
-,TRBV7-9,TRBJ2-3,few,TGTGCCAGCAGCTTAGACGGGGGAGGCGCAGATACGCAGTATTTT,CASSLDGGGADTQYF
TRBD2,TRBV20-1,TRBJ2-1,many,TGCAGTGCTAGAGATCTGCGACTAGCCCTCAATGAGCAGTTCTTC,CSARDLRLALNEQFF
TRBD1,TRBV5-6,TRBJ1-3,many,TGTGCCAGCAGCTTCGGGACAGGGAATAATGGAAACACCATATATTTT,CASSFGTGNNGNTIYF
TRBD2,TRBV7-8,TRBJ2-5,many,TGTGCCAGCAGACTAGGACTAGCGACTGAGGAGACCCAGTACTTC,CASRLGLATEETQYF
-,TRBV7-6,TRBJ2-2,-,TGTGCCAGCAGAAGGACGGCGAACACCGGGGAGCTGTTTTTT,CASRRTANTGELFF
-,TRBV20-1,TRBJ1-1,many,TGCAGTGCGAGGGGCGGAAGGACGCTTTTGAACACTGAAGCTTTCTTT,CSARGGRTLLNTEAFF
TRBD1,TRBV10-1,TRBJ2-4,many,TGCGCCAGCAGTGAGTCGGTCGGGGGACAGGGACTAGCCAAAAACATTCAGTACTTC,CASSESVGGQGLAKNIQYF
-,TRBV5-6,TRBJ2-1,many,TGTGCCAGCAGCCGACTCTTCATGGCAGGGGAAGGTCATGAGCAGTTCTTC,CASSRLFMAGEGHEQFF
TRBD2,TRBV20-1,TRBJ2-3,-,TGCAGTGCTGGCGCTACTAGCGGGGGGTCCATTGATACGCAGTATTTT,CSAGATSGGSIDTQYF
TRBD1,TRBV7-3,TRBJ1-2,many,TGTGCCAGCAGCTCCGGAGGGACAGATGGCTACACCTTC,CASSSGGTDGYTF
-,TRBV12-3/TRBV12-4,TRBJ2-2,few,TGTGCCAGCAGTACCAGGACAGCCGGGGAGCTGTTTTTT,CASSTRTAGELFF
-,TRBV11-2,TRBJ1-3,-,TGTGCCAGCAGCTCGGCACCCGGGGGGAACGCTGGAAACACCATATATTTT,CASSSAPGGNAGNTIYF
-,TRBV5-6,TRBJ2-5,many,TGTGCCAGCAGCTTGCGAGGGGGGCCGGTGGAAGAGACCCAGTACTTC,CASSLRGGPVEETQYF
TRBD1,TRBV6-1,TRBJ1-1,-,TGTGCCAGCAGTGGCCGACAGGACAGGGTCGTATTGGCCACTGAAGCTTTCTTT,CASSGRQDRVVLATEAFF
-,TRBV9,TRBJ2-2,few,TGTGCCAGCGAGAACACCGGGGAGCTGTTTTTT,CASENTGELFF
-,TRBV6-6,TRBJ2-5,few,TGTGCCAGCAGTTACCCCGGAGAGACCCAGTACTTC,CASSYPGETQYF
-,TRBV5-6,TRBJ1-2,-,TGTGCCAGCAGCTTGGGGGCAGTCTATGGCTACACCTTC,CASSLGAVYGYTF
TRBD2,TRBV7-3,TRBJ2-7,many,TGTGCCAGCAGCATAACCGGGACTAGCGGGGGATACGAGCAGTACTTC,CASSITGTSGGYEQYF
-,TRBV11-2,TRBJ2-3,many,TGTGCCAGCAGCTTATTCGAGGATTACACAGATACGCAGTATTTT,CASSLFEDYTDTQYF
TRBD2,TRBV6-5,TRBJ2-1,many,TGTGCCAGCAGTTACACTAGCGGGGGTTCATACAATGAGCAGTTCTTC,CASSYTSGGSYNEQFF
-,TRBV7-3,TRBJ2-7,-,TGTGCCAGCAGCGAAGGAGGGGGCTACGAGCAGTACTTC,CASSEGGGYEQYF
-,TRBV28,TRBJ1-1,many,TGTGCCAGCAGTTCGCAGACAGCGAACACTGAAGCTTTCTTT,CASSSQTANTEAFF
TRBD1,TRBV7-9,TRBJ2-1,few,TGTGCCAGCAGCTTACCAGGGGGCGAGGAGCAGTTCTTC,CASSLPGGEEQFF
-,TRBV20-1,TRBJ1-2,-,TGCAGTGCTGGGGAGGGTTATGACTATGGCTACACCTTC,CSAGEGYDYGYTF
-,TRBV7-2,TRBJ1-1,many,TGTGCCAGCAGCCCACAACAGGACGAAGCTTTCTTT,CASSPQQDEAFF
-,TRBV12-3/TRBV12-4,TRBJ1-5,many,TGTGCCAGCAGCCCCCGTGTCGGGAAGGGAGCAAGCAATCAGCCCCAGCATTTT,CASSPRVGKGASNQPQHF
-,TRBV7-9,TRBJ1-2,-,TGTGCCAGCAGCCCCCCCAGGGCACCTAACTATGGCTACACCTTC,CASSPPRAPNYGYTF